The sequence of this T cell receptor beta chain was determined in a study of immune evolution from preneoplasia to lung adenocarcinoma. Worth noting for this clone: Its specificity is not known.

Notes on the study in general: Compared with EGFR-mutant or double wild-type lesions, KRAS-mutant nodules were more clonal. Normal lung had highest clonality; later lesions appeared denser, more diverse.

H&E slides confirmed each diagnosis, reviewed by two pathologists independently. Repertoires were generated with immunoSEQ multiplex PCR, while TCRdb's copy carries only in-frame clones and drops some. The sample records 6,000 to 8,500 clones, roughly three quarters being singletons. Specimen: FFPE minimally invasive lung adenocarcinoma tissue. This receptor was taken from a person between 65 and 79 years old with lung adenocarcinoma.

The chain's CDR3 is CASSLLVGGLGQFF. The CDR3 DNA is TGTGCCAGCAGTTTATTGGTGGGGGGGTTGGGGCAGTTCTTC. The rearrangement links TRBV28 to TRBJ2-1; 7 bases agree with TRBD2. Germline trimming cut 1 base from V and 12 bases from J; bases unmatched to any gene: 9. Per germline, CDR1 MDHEN and CDR2 SYDVKM. The CDR3 runs to 14 residues.